The sequence of this TCR beta chain was determined in a study of T-cell memory formation after mild COVID-19. Germline values: CDR1 LNHDA, CDR2 SQIVND (reference sequence). The CDR3 spans 16 residues. V dropped 2 bases and J dropped 6; count of bases not matched to a gene: 6. One entry per CDR3 protein, called by TCRdb with MiXCR from the 5' RACE reads. The repertoire has 130,000 to 150,000 distinct CDR3 sequences, about 5.7% of them found once; the top ten carry approximately 2.2%. The TCR originated in an adult woman who had mild COVID-19 (a few samples of this study predate the infection). Cell type and time point are not known. This chain uses TRBV19 with TRBJ2-2, with 10 nucleotides matching TRBD1. What was sequenced was PBMCs or a T cell subset sorted from them (not recorded which). The CDR3 region is CASSITGQGLSGELFF. DNA of the CDR3: TGTGCCAGTAGTATAACGGGACAGGGGTTGTCCGGGGAGCTGTTTTTT.